This T cell receptor beta chain was sequenced in a study of T-cell reconstitution after alpha-beta-depleted transplantation in children (dated by TCRdb to the mid-2010s). Regarding the complete study: Using TCR repertoire profiling, the study quantitatively followed how T-cell immune reconstitution unfolded in children after TCRalphabeta/CD19-depleted allogeneic hematopoietic cell transplantation.

The cysteine opens and the phenylalanine closes a CDR3 of 18 amino acids. The only DNA kept is the CDR3, 54 bases in frame from the first base. The germline V and J ends show losses of 2 bases and 0 bases respectively, and no gene match explains 8 bases of the junction. This clonotype has just a few counts. Its antigen target is currently unknown. There are no base qualities to consult, and no much larger clone falls within one base. The library came from PCR. The sequencing machine was an Illumina HiSeq 2500. TCR library preparation used molecular barcoding, with unique molecular identifiers applied to normalize quantification of the TCRbeta repertoire. TCRdb reprocessing: public reads trimmed at Q25 with fastp, clones called with MiXCR, in-frame beta chains kept. One record per CDR3 amino acid sequence lists the most common genes and DNA. For this sample the table gives around 370,000 distinct CDR3 sequences, of which 9% to 12% were detected only once. 2% to 3% of the sample is taken by the ten largest.

This TCR came from a human donor who donated a stem cell graft to a child with acute lymphoblastic leukemia. This sample comprised PBMCs from the stem cell graft donor, obtained from the stem cell graft. Recombination linked TRBV12-3 or TRBV12-4 to TRBJ2-1; 9 nucleotides in the junction match TRBD2. The DNA sequence is given as TGTGCCAGCAGTTTAAGGGCGGGAGGGCAGAGCTCCTACAATGAGCAGTTCTTC. It codes for CASSLRAGGQSSYNEQFF.